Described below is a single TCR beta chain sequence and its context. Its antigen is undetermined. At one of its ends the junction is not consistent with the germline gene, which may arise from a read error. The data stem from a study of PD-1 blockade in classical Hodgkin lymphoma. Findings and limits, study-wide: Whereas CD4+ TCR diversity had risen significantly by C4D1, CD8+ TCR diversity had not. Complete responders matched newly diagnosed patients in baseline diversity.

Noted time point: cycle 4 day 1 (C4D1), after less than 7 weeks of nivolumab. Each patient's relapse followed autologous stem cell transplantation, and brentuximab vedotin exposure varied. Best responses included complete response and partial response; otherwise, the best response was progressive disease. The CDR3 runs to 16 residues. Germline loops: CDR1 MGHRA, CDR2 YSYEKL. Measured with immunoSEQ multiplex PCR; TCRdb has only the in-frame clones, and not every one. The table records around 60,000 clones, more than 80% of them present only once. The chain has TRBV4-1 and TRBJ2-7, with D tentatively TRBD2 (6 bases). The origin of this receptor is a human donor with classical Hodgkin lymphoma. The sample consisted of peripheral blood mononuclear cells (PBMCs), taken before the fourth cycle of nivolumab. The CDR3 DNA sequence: TGCGCCAGCAGCCAAGATTTAACGGGAGAAAGTTGGTTGCAGAACTTC. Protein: CASSQDLTGESWLQNF.